The sequence of this T cell receptor (beta chain) was determined in a study of blood T cell repertoires in COVID-19. At the level of the study: Whether acute or convalescent, the COVID-19 samples came from the United States, Italy and Spain. Sample material is recorded as cDNA or gDNA derived from T cells, B-cell-depleted T cells, or PBMCs.

Original handling: Reference gene primers were amplified, and this amplification served to estimate nucleated cell counts. Libraries were prepared by immunoSEQ multiplex PCR; TCRdb keeps only in-frame clonotypes and omits some of them. From that table come the V and J calls and clone size; the DNA was used to work out D and trimming. The repertoire holds more than 300,000 clones, with around 88% as singletons. It was during active infection that Seattle patients were enrolled and then longitudinally followed. The germline V and J ends were trimmed by 4 bases and 5 bases, with 14 bases remaining between them. This CDR3 is built from 14 residues. CDR1 is SNHLY, CDR2 FYNNEI, per germline.

Material for sequencing was peripheral blood. This clonotype originated in a woman aged 25 to 45 with COVID-19, enrolled during active disease. The V call is TRBV2, the J call TRBJ1-2; D is unresolved. The CDR3 coding sequence is TGTGCCAGCAGTGTACAGACGATAATATATGGCTACACCTTC. Translation gives CASSVQTIIYGYTF.